This T cell receptor (beta chain) was recorded in a study of T cell repertoires in cytomegalovirus infection. This clonotype was counted between two and nine times. Its specificity is unknown. The CDR3 extends over 13 amino acids. Between the trimmed V and J ends, which lost 4 bases and 5 bases, there was a span of 10 bases. Germline V gives CDR1 SGHNT, CDR2 YYREEE (reference sequence). MiXCR was run by TCRdb on the reads, yielding one entry per CDR3 protein. The sample contains about 78,000 distinct CDR3 sequences, 35% to 50% of which appear only once. Study outcomes and limitations: HLA-C-restricted, CMV-specific TCR beta clonotypes were dominant ex vivo.

This sequence originates from a human donor in good health (CMV status not recorded). Some clones in this sample may be carry-over from other donors' samples. The sequencing used CD8+ T cells from cultured PBMCs, collected from culture after CMV antigen stimulation. The rearrangement joins TRBV5-4 to TRBJ2-1; D is unclear. As DNA, the CDR3 is TGTGCCAGCAGCCCAGAAGGGCACAATGAGCAGTTCTTC. Residues: CASSPEGHNEQFF.